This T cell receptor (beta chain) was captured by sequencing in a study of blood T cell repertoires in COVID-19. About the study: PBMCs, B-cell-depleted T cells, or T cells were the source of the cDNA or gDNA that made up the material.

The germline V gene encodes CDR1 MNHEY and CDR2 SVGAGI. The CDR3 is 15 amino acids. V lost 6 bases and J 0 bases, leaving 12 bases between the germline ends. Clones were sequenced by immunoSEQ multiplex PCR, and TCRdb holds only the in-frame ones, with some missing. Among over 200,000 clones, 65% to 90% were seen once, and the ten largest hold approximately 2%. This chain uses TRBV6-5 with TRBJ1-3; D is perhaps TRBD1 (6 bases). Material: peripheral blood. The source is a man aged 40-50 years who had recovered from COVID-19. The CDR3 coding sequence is TGTGCCAGCAGACTCAAGGGGGTCTCTGGAAACACCATATATTTT. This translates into CASRLKGVSGNTIYF.